This T cell receptor beta chain was obtained from a study of T-cell reconstitution after alpha-beta-depleted transplantation in children. Notes on the study in general: Newly made T cells mostly supplied T-cell counts and diversity one year after transplant. Several hundred graft clones that had expanded were reportedly the source of alpha-beta T cells about two months after transplant. Diversity of TCRbeta at day 60 was high in some patients, arising from surviving recipient T cells and thymic progenitors.

Details on this clonotype: The antigen is unknown.

This CDR3 spans 15 amino acids. V was trimmed by 1 base and J by 1 base, leaving 8 bases between them. Germline V gives CDR1 PRHDT, CDR2 FYEKMQ (reference sequence). Unique molecular identifiers were built into the TCRbeta library. In TCRdb, the PCR reads were re-called with MiXCR into one record per CDR3 protein. This sample carries 780,000 or so distinct CDR3 sequences, around 17% of them seen once, and the ten largest clones take roughly 4.8%. The TCR was taken from a male patient between 10 and 17 years old who had a stem cell transplant for acute lymphoblastic leukemia, so the T cells may come from the graft donor. Sequencing used PBMCs, mostly from graft donor cells, obtained 360 days after TCRalphabeta/CD19-depleted stem cell transplant. The chain recombines TRBV13 with TRBJ2-1; D unclear. DNA of the CDR3: TGTGCCAGCAGCTTAGCTCTCATTTCCTACAATGAGCAGTTCTTC. Amino acids: CASSLALISYNEQFF.